This note documents a single T cell receptor beta chain sequence. Its antigen remains unknown. Per germline, CDR1 KGHSH and CDR2 LQKENI. Trimming at V came to 6 bases and at J to 3 bases, leaving 6 bases not matched to a gene. The CDR3 sequence is 15 residues long. The record originates from a study of cytomegalovirus exposure and HLA in healthy donors. Study details: A previous analysis identified 95 million to 120 million unique TCR beta sequences derived from around 180 million T cells. Findings of the study overall: For most subjects, TCR beta sequences were reported to predict HLA-A and HLA-B alleles with accuracy. What a later analysis showed was that several of the most significant clusters appeared linked to common viral pathogens.

PCR amplification relied on 60 Vbeta primers (plus 13 Jbeta primers). The table came from immunoSEQ multiplex PCR; TCRdb's copy has only in-frame clones and leaves some out. The data show about 230,000 clones, with 70% to 90% seen just once and 0.24% held by the top ten. This chain links TRBV18 with TRBJ2-7, with 12 bases that match TRBD2. This TCR came from a girl aged 2 to 9 in good health and CMV-seronegative. Sequencing input: PBMCs. CDR3 sequence reads: CASSPRLAGVYEQYF. In DNA form, the CDR3 reads TGTGCCAGCTCGCCAAGACTAGCGGGGGTCTACGAGCAGTACTTC.